Below, 27 T cell receptor beta chains from the same sample are listed, as sequenced in a study. TCRdb reprocessed the RT-PCR reads via MiXCR and lists one record per CDR3 protein. The repertoire holds about 700,000 distinct CDR3 sequences, 13% to 15% seen once, with 3.6% in the top ten. Sample: memory CD4+ T cells from blood. The receptors stem from a female donor in good health, serving as a healthy control.

This chain connects TRBV5-1 to TRBJ1-3; a weak D match, TRBD1 (6 bases). Per the germline V gene, CDR1 is SGHRS and CDR2 is YFSETQ. There are 19 residues in the CDR3. V shed 1 base and J shed 0 bases, with 20 bases lying between them. The CDR3 coding sequence is TGCGCCAGCAGCTTGACCGGGACACTCTTAAAGAGCTCTGGAAACACCATATATTTT. This encodes CASSLTGTLLKSSGNTIYF.

This sequence joins TRBV6-2 or TRBV6-3 and TRBJ1-5, with a possible D match to TRBD1 (6 bases). The CDR3 consists of 16 residues. Trimming shortened V by 4 bases and J by 0 bases, and 13 bases separated the two germline ends. CDR1 and CDR2 from the germline V gene are MNHEY and SVGEGT. CDR3 nucleotide sequence: TGTGCCAGCAGTTCCGATAGGACAGTTAGCAATCAGCCCCAGCATTTT. Residues: CASSSDRTVSNQPQHF.

V is TRBV6-5 and J is TRBJ2-1; TRBD2 matches at 7 bases. This CDR3 is 14 amino acids long. The junction had 11 bases not matched to a gene; V was cut back by 10 bases and J by 5 bases. CDR1 MNHEY and CDR2 SVGAGI come from the germline V gene. CDR3 in amino acids: CAIHRAGRHNEQFF. The CDR3 nucleotides are TGTGCCATCCATCGGGCCGGGAGGCACAATGAGCAGTTCTTC.

The sample holds a few counts of this clonotype. The CDR3 bases are TGTGCCACCAGTGATTGGACCGGGACTAGCGGGACGGATACGCAGTATTTT. Encoded protein: CATSDWTGTSGTDTQYF. The V and J genes are TRBV24-1 and TRBJ2-3; 13 nucleotides match TRBD2. V gave up 2 bases and J gave up 6 bases; unmatched junction bases: 7. This CDR3 has 17 amino acids. Germline lookup yields CDR1 KGHDR and CDR2 SFDVKD.

The rearrangement uses TRBV28 and TRBJ2-2, with a tentative D call TRBD1 (5 bases). The CDR3 totals 15 residues. V was trimmed by 2 bases and J by 0 bases, leaving 7 bases between them. Germline V CDR1 and CDR2: MDHEN, SYDVKM. CDR3 bases: TGTGCCAGCAGTTTACCGACAGCGAACACCGGGGAGCTGTTTTTT. It is translated as CASSLPTANTGELFF.

The chain employs TRBV9 and TRBJ2-1, with D perhaps matching TRBD2 (5 bases). This CDR3 comprises 15 residues. V was pared by 3 bases and J by 3 bases, with 13 bases between. From germline, CDR1 is SGDLS and CDR2 YYNGEE. The CDR3 region is CASSARASVYNEQFF. For the CDR3, the DNA is TGTGCCAGCAGCGCGCGGGCCTCTGTCTACAATGAGCAGTTCTTC.

The table lists this clonotype with a few counts. This chain uses TRBV10-3 with TRBJ1-6; a weak D match, TRBD1 (5 bases). The length of the CDR3 is 14 residues. Germline V gene sequence: CDR1 ENHRY, CDR2 SYGVKD. The V end lost 5 bases, the J end lost 6 bases, and 11 bases lay between the germline ends. The DNA for the CDR3 is TGTGCCATCAGTCGACAGATAGGTAATTCACCCCTCCACTTT. Protein sequence: CAISRQIGNSPLHF.

The chain joins TRBV4-1 to TRBJ1-2, with D tentatively TRBD1 (5 bases). CDR3 length: 15 residues. With 3 bases removed from V and 5 bases from J, the gap between germline ends came to 16 bases. Per germline, CDR1 MGHRA and CDR2 YSYEKL. For the CDR3, the DNA is TGCGCCAGCAGCCAGGAACCAGGGAGTGGGTATGGCTACACCTTC. It is translated as CASSQEPGSGYGYTF.

In this sample, this clonotype turned up many times. The chain is built from TRBV20-1 and TRBJ2-3; D possibly corresponds to TRBD2 (5 bases). Per germline, CDR1 DFQATT and CDR2 SNEGSKA (reference sequence). Trimming took 3 bases from V and 2 from J, leaving 15 bases between them. CDR3 length: 15 amino acids. The CDR3 loop is CSASVRVGPTDTQYF. The DNA for the CDR3 is TGCAGTGCTAGTGTGCGGGTGGGCCCCACAGATACGCAGTATTTT.

This chain's CDR3 is CASSLGEPSNYEQYF. The CDR3 nucleotides are TGTGCCAGCAGTTTAGGAGAACCGTCCAACTACGAGCAGTACTTC. This rearrangement joins TRBV28 to TRBJ2-7; no reliable D call. Germline assignment: CDR1 MDHEN and CDR2 SYDVKM. V lost 2 bases, J lost 3 bases, and 14 bases lay in between. This CDR3 comprises 15 residues.

The sample holds many counts of this clonotype. The V and J genes are TRBV5-1 and TRBJ1-4; maybe TRBD1 (5 bases). Trimming cost V 4 bases and J 3 bases, with 10 bases left between them. CDR1 and CDR2 (germline): SGHRS, YFSETQ. The CDR3 runs to 14 residues. The CDR3 bases are TGCGCCAGCAGCCCCCAGGGCTCTAATGAAAAACTGTTTTTT. It translates to CASSPQGSNEKLFF.

This rearrangement joins TRBV27 to TRBJ2-2; D is uncertain. The length of the CDR3 is 16 residues. V was trimmed by 5 bases and J by 7 bases, leaving 20 bases between them. The germline CDR1 and CDR2 sequences are MNHEY and SMNVEV (reference sequence). The CDR3 DNA reads TGTGCCAGCAGTGGGAACAGCCCGGCCCACTACGGGGAGCTGTTTTTT. Residues: CASSGNSPAHYGELFF.

This chain uses TRBV5-1 with TRBJ1-2, with a weak D call TRBD1 (5 bases). There are 12 residues in the CDR3. The V gene lost 4 bases and the J gene lost 10 bases, with 14 bases spanning the gap. Germline lookup yields CDR1 SGHRS and CDR2 YFSETQ. CDR3 DNA sequence: TGCGCCAGCAGCCTGGACAAAGAGGCCTACACCTTC. Translating gives CASSLDKEAYTF.

This clonotype was seen more than once but under ten times. This chain uses TRBV24-1 with TRBJ1-5; TRBD1 matches 9 bases. The V gene end was trimmed by 4 bases and the J gene end by 9 bases; junction bases not matched to a gene: 9. The CDR3 is 15 amino acids. Germline lookup yields CDR1 KGHDR and CDR2 SFDVKD. The CDR3 nucleotides are TGTGCCACCAGTGAGCCCGGACAGGGGACGGGGCCCCAGCATTTT. Protein: CATSEPGQGTGPQHF.

A few counts support this clonotype. The chain employs TRBV23-1 and TRBJ1-5; D unclear. TRBV23-1 is annotated as an ORF whose role is uncertain. The V and J ends lost 0 bases and 5 bases respectively, with 11 bases between them. The CDR3 totals 15 residues. The CDR3 DNA is TGCGCCAGCAGTCAATCTAGGCAGAAAGATCAGCCCCAGCATTTT. It codes for CASSQSRQKDQPQHF.

This clonotype has just a few counts. J is TRBJ2-1 and V is TRBV7-8; no firm D call. This CDR3 region has 16 residues. The ends were cut back, 3 bases at V and 0 bases at J, with 12 bases in the middle. Germline CDR1 reads SGHVS; CDR2 reads FQNEAQ. CDR3: CASSLWRMGSYNEQFF. In nucleotides, the CDR3 is TGTGCCAGCAGCTTGTGGCGGATGGGCTCCTACAATGAGCAGTTCTTC. Filled out from reference TRBV7-8 and TRBJ2-1, the complete variable domain reads GAGVSQSPRYKVAKRGQDVALRCDPISGHVSLFWYQQALGQGPEFLTYFQNEAQLDKSGLPSDRFFAERPEGSVSTLKIQRTQQEDSAVYLCASSLWRMGSYNEQFFGPGTRLTVL.

CDR3 coding DNA: TGTGCCAGCAGTGAGGTTGGGGGCCCTGGAAACACCATATATTTT. It yields the protein CASSEVGGPGNTIYF. The chain links TRBV5-5 to TRBJ1-3, with D perhaps matching TRBD1 (6 bases). The germline gives CDR1 SGHKS, CDR2 YYEKEE (reference sequence). This CDR3 is built from 15 residues. Between the trimmed V and J ends, which lost 5 bases and 2 bases, there was a span of 14 bases.

This clonotype was observed many times. The CDR3 spells CASSLAEASGSYEQFF. For the CDR3, the DNA is TGCGCCAGCAGCTTGGCCGAGGCTAGCGGGAGTTATGAGCAGTTCTTC. V gene TRBV5-1 combines with J gene TRBJ2-1, with TRBD2 matching over 10 bases. The CDR3 runs 16 residues. Germline trimming cut 0 bases from V and 8 bases from J; bases unmatched to any gene: 8. The V gene's germline CDR1 is SGHRS and CDR2 YFSETQ. The whole variable domain, filled in from reference TRBV5-1 and TRBJ2-1, reads KAGVTQTPRYLIKTRGQQVTLSCSPISGHRSVSWYQQTPGQGLQFLFEYFSETQRNKGNFPGRFSGRQFSNSRSEMNVSTLELGDSALYLCASSLAEASGSYEQFFGPGTRLTVL.

The table lists this clonotype with many counts. The V and J genes are TRBV11-2 and TRBJ2-7, with a possible D match to TRBD2 (6 bases). Germline loops: CDR1 SGHAT, CDR2 FQNNGV. The germline V and J ends were trimmed by 5 bases and 3 bases, with 14 bases remaining between them. This CDR3 has 14 residues. The CDR3 sequence: CASSPIGTFYEQYF. The CDR3 DNA is TGTGCCAGCAGCCCCATCGGGACTTTCTACGAGCAGTACTTC.

This clonotype has only a few counts. The V and J genes are TRBV11-2 and TRBJ2-1; D gene ambiguous. Germline V gives CDR1 SGHAT, CDR2 FQNNGV. The CDR3 sequence is 15 residues long. V lost 0 bases to trimming and J lost 8 bases, with 14 bases between them. The CDR3 sequence is CASSLESPYDDEQFF. CDR3 coding DNA: TGTGCCAGCAGCTTAGAGTCCCCTTACGACGATGAGCAGTTCTTC.

J is TRBJ2-7 and V is TRBV28, with D possibly TRBD2 on 6 matching bases. V was clipped by 6 bases and J by 4 bases, with 16 bases between them. Germline CDR1 reads MDHEN; CDR2 reads SYDVKM. The CDR3 sequence is 14 residues long. In DNA form, the CDR3 reads TGTGCCAGCAGACTAGTCGGAGGGGTGTACGAGCAGTACTTC. This sequence encodes CASRLVGGVYEQYF.

Note on this clonotype: Given a much more abundant clone one base away, this may be a read error. The J gene is TRBJ1-5, the V gene TRBV6-5; D is ambiguous. The CDR3 is made up of 14 amino acids. Per the germline V gene, CDR1 is MNHEY and CDR2 is SVGAGI. DNA of the CDR3: TGTGCCAGCAGCAGGTCCGGGAGCAGTCAGCCCCAGCATTTT. Its protein is CASSRSGSSQPQHF.

The gene calls are TRBV15 and TRBJ2-7, with D perhaps TRBD2 (5 bases). This CDR3 is built from 16 residues. V lost 0 bases and J 0 bases, leaving 12 bases between the germline ends. Germline V gene data show CDR1 as LNHNV and CDR2 as YYDKDF (reference sequence). CDR3 sequence: CATSREVREFSYEQYF. The CDR3 bases are TGTGCCACCAGCAGAGAAGTTCGGGAATTCTCCTACGAGCAGTACTTC.

This clonotype has at least ten counts. CDR3 nucleotides: TGCAGTGCGAGTCAACAGGGAGACAATCAGCCCCAGCATTTT. It translates to CSASQQGDNQPQHF. V gene TRBV20-1 combines with J gene TRBJ1-5; maybe TRBD1 (6 bases). Per germline, CDR1 DFQATT and CDR2 SNEGSKA (reference sequence). V lost 6 bases and J 3 bases, leaving 15 bases between the germline ends. The CDR3 covers 14 residues.

The CDR3 here is CASSLDQLGSGSPLHF. CDR3 in DNA: TGTGCCAGCAGCTTAGATCAGCTGGGTTCGGGTTCACCCCTCCACTTT. The chain links TRBV7-8 to TRBJ1-6; D is undetermined. This CDR3 is 16 amino acids long. V was cut by 1 base and J by 9 bases, with 16 bases left in between. CDR1 and CDR2 from the germline V gene are SGHVS and FQNEAQ.

The genes are TRBV11-2 and TRBJ1-4; weak D call: TRBD1 (5 bases). The CDR3 spans 14 residues. Trimming removed 6 bases from V and 7 bases from J, with 15 bases in between. The germline gives CDR1 SGHAT, CDR2 FQNNGV. The CDR3 region is CASSWGREAEKLFF. The CDR3 DNA reads as TGTGCCAGCAGTTGGGGCAGGGAAGCTGAAAAACTGTTTTTT.

This clonotype came up a few times. This chain connects TRBV7-8 to TRBJ2-3; D is ambiguous. V was cut by 5 bases and J by 0 bases, with 6 bases left in between. The CDR3 extends over 13 amino acids. Per the germline V gene, CDR1 is SGHVS and CDR2 is FQNEAQ. The DNA for the CDR3 is TGTGCCAGCAGCACGATTAGCACAGATACGCAGTATTTT. Protein product: CASSTISTDTQYF.